The 25 T cell receptor beta chains listed next were all sequenced from one sample in a study of blood T cell repertoires in COVID-19. Sequencing was performed with immunoSEQ multiplex PCR; in TCRdb, only in-frame clones are kept and a portion is missing. The profile shows roughly 180,000 clones, roughly 83% of them singletons. Sequencing input: PBMCs or T cells enriched from blood (not recorded which). These receptors all stem from a woman aged 45-59 years who had recovered from COVID-19.

The chain links TRBV19 to TRBJ1-5, with D possibly matching TRBD1 (5 bases). The CDR3 has 14 amino acids. Germline values: CDR1 LNHDA, CDR2 SQIVND (reference sequence). The ends were cut back, 9 bases at V and 1 base at J, with 13 bases in the middle. CDR3 nucleotide sequence: TGTGCCAGCGGGGGGGGAGGGAGCAATCAGCCCCAGCATTTT. Translated, it gives CASGGGGSNQPQHF.

The CDR3: CAWGQGNYGYTF. The DNA for the CDR3 is TGTGCCTGGGGACAGGGCAACTATGGCTACACCTTC. The V gene is TRBV30, the J gene TRBJ1-2, with 8 bases that match TRBD1. The CDR3 contains 12 residues. Germline CDR1 and CDR2: GTSNPN and SVGIG (reference sequence). The J segment lost 2 bases and the V segment lost 5 bases, leaving 1 base of the junction unmatched. The full variable domain, in which reference TRBV30 and TRBJ1-2 provide the parts outside the CDR3, is SQTIHQWPATLVQPVGSPLSLECTVEGTSNPNLYWYRQAAGRGLQLLFYSVGIGQISSEVPQNLSASRPQDRQFILSSKKLLLSDSGFYLCAWGQGNYGYTFGSGTRLTVV.

This chain uses TRBV7-2 with TRBJ2-2; TRBD2 aligns across 9 bases. V trimming: 3 bases; J trimming: 3 bases; junction bases outside the gene matches: 5. CDR1 is SGHTA, CDR2 FQGNSA, per germline. The CDR3 loop spans 16 amino acids. The CDR3, as DNA: TGTGCCAGCAGCTTCGGGACTAGCAGCTACACCGGGGAGCTGTTTTTT. This translates into CASSFGTSSYTGELFF.

The chain carries TRBV5-8 and TRBJ1-5, with D unresolved. Germline lookup yields CDR1 SGHTS and CDR2 YDEGEE. V lost 0 bases to trimming and J lost 4 bases, with 11 bases between them. The CDR3 totals 15 residues. The CDR3 loop reads CASSLVAGLNQPQHF. The CDR3 coding sequence is TGTGCCAGCAGCTTGGTGGCAGGCTTAAATCAGCCCCAGCATTTT.

This sequence joins TRBV6-2 or TRBV6-3 and TRBJ1-5, with a possible D match to TRBD1 (6 bases). This CDR3 is 18 amino acids long. The germline CDR1 and CDR2 sequences are MNHEY and SVGEGT. V was trimmed by 5 bases and J by 2 bases, leaving 22 bases between them. The DNA for the CDR3 is TGTGCCAGCAGTGACCCTCGAGAGGGGGGGCAGCGCAATCAGCCCCAGCATTTT. Translation: CASSDPREGGQRNQPQHF.

The chain carries TRBV6-5 and TRBJ1-1; 8 positions match TRBD1. The CDR3 runs 14 residues. Losses at the gene ends were 7 bases for V and 5 bases for J; bases not matched to a gene: 9. The germline CDR1 and CDR2 sequences are MNHEY and SVGAGI. The CDR3 loop is CASNQGAGGTEAFF. The CDR3 bases are TGTGCCAGCAACCAGGGGGCGGGTGGAACTGAAGCTTTCTTT.

The table lists this clone with many counts. The chain links TRBV5-1 to TRBJ2-1; D is possibly TRBD2 (5 bases). Per the germline V gene, CDR1 is SGHRS and CDR2 is YFSETQ. With 2 bases removed from V and 9 bases from J, the gap between germline ends came to 18 bases. This CDR3 contains 15 residues. Written as DNA, the CDR3 is TGCGCCAGCAGCTTCCAACCGACCCTCGAGGGTGAGCAGTTCTTC. Translated, it gives CASSFQPTLEGEQFF.

J is TRBJ2-3 and V is TRBV15; possibly TRBD2 for D (7 bases). V was clipped by 1 base and J by 6 bases, with 14 bases between them. Germline CDR1 LNHNV, CDR2 YYDKDF (reference sequence). This CDR3 is built from 15 residues. Here the CDR3 reads CATSRVGGGMDTQYF. The CDR3 nucleotides read TGTGCCACCAGCAGAGTGGGCGGGGGCATGGATACGCAGTATTTT.

CDR3 nucleotide sequence: TGTGCCAGCAGTTCCCAAGGACTAGCGGGGGGTGGGAATGAGCAGTTCTTC. Residues: CASSSQGLAGGGNEQFF. The genes are TRBV27 and TRBJ2-1, with 14 bases identical to TRBD2. The CDR3 spans 17 residues. V lost 4 bases to trimming and J lost 7 bases; unmatched junction nucleotides: 9. The germline V gene encodes CDR1 MNHEY and CDR2 SMNVEV (reference sequence).

The gene calls are TRBV3-1 (or the pseudogene TRBV3-2) and TRBJ1-5; D unclear. V dropped 2 bases and J dropped 5 bases, with 16 bases sitting between them. The CDR3 has 16 residues. CDR1 and CDR2 from the germline V gene are LGHDT and YNNKEL (reference sequence). CDR3 DNA: TGTGCCAGCAGCCAATACGTTTCCCTGGAGGATCAGCCCCAGCATTTT. Translating gives CASSQYVSLEDQPQHF.

This rearrangement joins TRBV6-2 or TRBV6-3 to TRBJ1-1; TRBD1 agrees at 7 bases. The CDR3 totals 14 residues. V shed 2 bases, J shed 8 bases, and the junction held 8 bases outside the gene matches. Germline CDR1 and CDR2: MNHEY and SVGEGT. The CDR3 loop is CASSYTGQAPEAFF. CDR3 in DNA: TGTGCCAGCAGTTACACAGGACAGGCACCCGAAGCTTTCTTT.

The J gene is TRBJ2-4, the V gene TRBV7-2; D is perhaps TRBD1 (7 bases). This CDR3 has 16 residues. Germline V gene lookup returns CDR1 SGHTA and CDR2 FQGNSA. Trimming stripped 6 bases from V and 1 base from J, with 16 bases between. The CDR3 coding sequence is TGTGCCAGCAGTCCGGAGGGGGCGCGGGCCAAAAACATTCAGTACTTC. Translation: CASSPEGARAKNIQYF. The whole variable domain, remainder taken from reference TRBV7-2 and TRBJ2-4, is GAGVSQSPSNKVTEKGKDVELRCDPISGHTALYWYRQSLGQGLEFLIYFQGNSAPDKSGLPSDRFSAERTGGSVSTLTIQRTQQEDSAVYLCASSPEGARAKNIQYFGAGTRLSVL.

This clone has only a few counts. The chain has TRBV2 and TRBJ1-5; D possibly corresponds to TRBD1 (6 bases). The length of the CDR3 is 14 residues. Germline V gene lookup returns CDR1 SNHLY and CDR2 FYNNEI. V was cut by 7 bases and J by 4 bases, with 14 bases left in between. The CDR3 sequence is CASTLDSGNQPQHF. The CDR3 DNA sequence: TGTGCCAGCACCCTGGACAGTGGTAATCAGCCCCAGCATTTT.

This clone turned up a few times. J is TRBJ1-5 and V is TRBV7-8, with 7 nucleotides matching TRBD1. With V trimmed by 1 base and J by 7 bases, 4 bases remained unmatched. In germline, CDR1 is SGHVS, CDR2 FQNEAQ. The CDR3 sequence is 14 residues long. The DNA of the CDR3 is TGTGCCAGCAGCTTAGGTGGACAGGACCAGCCCCAGCATTTT. Translating it yields CASSLGGQDQPQHF.

The chain couples TRBV19 to TRBJ1-1; possibly TRBD1 for D (5 bases). Germline assignment: CDR1 LNHDA and CDR2 SQIVND (reference sequence). CDR3 length: 12 residues. The ends were cut back, 6 bases at V and 1 base at J, with 6 bases in the middle. As DNA, the CDR3 is TGTGCCAGTAGAACAGGGAACACTGAAGCTTTCTTT. Translated: CASRTGNTEAFF.

The chain joins TRBV28 to TRBJ1-1; tentatively, D is TRBD1 (6 bases). This CDR3 comprises 15 residues. CDR1 MDHEN and CDR2 SYDVKM come from the germline V gene. Trimming removed 4 bases at V and 1 base at J, with 13 bases between. CDR3 nucleotides: TGTGCCAGCAGTTCCCCCCGAGGGGGGAACACTGAAGCTTTCTTT. It yields the protein CASSSPRGGNTEAFF.

This clone was seen a single time. This sequence joins TRBV3-1 (or the pseudogene TRBV3-2) and TRBJ1-6; D gene unclear. CDR3 length: 14 amino acids. The V and J ends lost 1 base and 7 bases respectively, with 8 bases between them. CDR1 LGHDT and CDR2 YNNKEL come from the germline V gene (reference sequence). CDR3 DNA: TGTGCCAGCAGCCAAGTGGGCCTAAATTCACCCCTCCACTTT. It specifies CASSQVGLNSPLHF.

The rearrangement uses TRBV19 and TRBJ1-5; TRBD1 matches at 8 bases. Germline loops: CDR1 LNHDA, CDR2 SQIVND (reference sequence). The CDR3 consists of 16 residues. Trimming removed 3 bases from V and 4 bases from J; junction bases left unmatched: 8. DNA for the CDR3: TGTGCCAGTAGTATTAACGGCAGGGGGCAGAATCAGCCCCAGCATTTT. Amino acids: CASSINGRGQNQPQHF.

Here the CDR3 reads CASSPGGDTQYF. Here the CDR3 DNA reads TGTGCCAGCAGTCCCGGGGGAGATACGCAGTATTTT. This chain links TRBV6-5 with TRBJ2-3, with D possibly TRBD2 on 6 matching bases. Deletions cut 5 bases from V and 5 bases from J, with 8 bases between. This CDR3 is built from 12 residues. Germline V lookup: CDR1 MNHEY, CDR2 SVGAGI.

The rearrangement links TRBV2 to TRBJ1-3; 10 positions agree with TRBD1. Germline CDR1 reads SNHLY; CDR2 reads FYNNEI. The CDR3 consists of 15 residues. The V gene end was trimmed by 8 bases and the J gene end by 1 base; junction bases not matched to a gene: 5. For the CDR3, the DNA is TGTGCCAGCCGAAGACAGGGGGCTTCTGGAAACACCATATATTTT. Encoded protein: CASRRQGASGNTIYF.

The chain carries TRBV4-1 and TRBJ2-1; TRBD2 is a possible D gene (5 bases). The CDR3 length is 17 residues. CDR1 and CDR2 from the germline V gene are MGHRA and YSYEKL. The V and J ends lost 4 bases and 7 bases respectively, with 23 bases between them. CDR3 in amino acids: CASSPKGAGAAVNEQFF. CDR3 nucleotide sequence: TGCGCCAGCAGCCCAAAGGGCGCGGGCGCAGCGGTGAATGAGCAGTTCTTC.

The chain links TRBV19 to TRBJ2-7, with 7 bases identical to TRBD1. This CDR3 is 12 amino acids long. J was trimmed by 7 bases and V by 7 bases; bases with no gene match: 7. Germline V gene lookup returns CDR1 LNHDA and CDR2 SQIVND (reference sequence). CDR3 nucleotide sequence: TGTGCCAGTAAAGACAGGGCGGGTGAGCAGTACGTC. Protein product: CASKDRAGEQYV.

This chain joins TRBV7-2 and TRBJ1-3; 9 nucleotides agree with TRBD1. The CDR3 runs to 17 residues. V was clipped by 0 bases and J by 4 bases; unmatched bases: 7. Germline V gene lookup returns CDR1 SGHTA and CDR2 FQGNSA. CDR3 sequence reads: CASSLAPDRGSGNTIYF. In DNA, the CDR3 is TGTGCCAGCAGCTTAGCCCCCGACAGGGGGAGCGGAAACACCATATATTTT.

The rearrangement joins TRBV7-6 to TRBJ1-6; tentative D call: TRBD1 (5 bases). The germline V gene has CDR1 SGHVS and CDR2 FNYEAQ. V gave up 2 bases and J gave up 3 bases, with 11 bases separating them. This CDR3 is built from 16 residues. The CDR3 nucleotides are TGTGCCAGCAGCTTACAGGGAGGAGGCTATAATTCACCCCTCCACTTT. Its translation is CASSLQGGGYNSPLHF.

V usage is TRBV19 and J usage is TRBJ2-3, with D possibly TRBD2 on 6 matching bases. Germline V lookup: CDR1 LNHDA, CDR2 SQIVND (reference sequence). CDR3 length: 14 residues. Trimming stripped 5 bases from V and 5 bases from J, with 14 bases between. The CDR3: CASSPGTEGDTQYF. The CDR3 DNA is TGTGCCAGTAGTCCCGGGACGGAGGGAGATACGCAGTATTTT.